The TCR beta chain under discussion was sequenced for a study of T-cell reconstitution after alpha-beta-depleted transplantation in children. This CDR3 spans 14 amino acids. Unique molecular identifiers were incorporated into the prepared TCRbeta library. TCRdb re-analysed the PCR reads in MiXCR, keeping a single row per CDR3 protein. Among under 850,000 distinct CDR3 sequences listed, around 13% were seen once. As to this clonotype: The antigen remains unidentified. This may stem from a read error, because a much larger clone lies one nucleotide away.

General observations from the study: Most T-cell counts and diversity one year after the transplant came from T cells that were newly produced. The study traced high day-60 TCRbeta diversity in some patients to surviving recipient T cells and thymic progenitors. Reported findings indicate that, about two months after transplant, alpha-beta T cells came from several hundred expanded clones, which were derived from non-depleted graft cells.

This sequence originates from a girl aged 2-10 years with congenital amegakaryocytic thrombocytopenia, due to receive a stem cell transplant. This sequence joins TRBV21-1 and TRBJ2-1; the table calls TRBD2, which could not be checked here. TRBV21-1 is a known pseudogene. The sample was PBMCs, taken before TCRalphabeta/CD19-depleted stem cell transplant. The CDR3 nucleotides read TGTGCCGGGATGCGGGGACTACACAACAATGAGCAGTTCTTC. The encoded protein is CAGMRGLHNNEQFF.